This T cell receptor (beta chain) appears in the sequencing data of a study of T cells in Graves' hyperthyroidism and ophthalmopathy. General study points: Most clonotypes expanded in thyroid above 0.001 were likewise present in blood. Separation of ophthalmopathy from stable hyperthyroidism was achieved by a 13 V-J model.

This CDR3 is 16 amino acids long. Unmatched junction bases numbered 8, after V lost 5 bases and J lost 3 bases. From germline, CDR1 is SEHNR and CDR2 FQNEAQ (reference sequence). A patient was excluded if there was uncontrolled infection, other autoimmune disease, pregnancy or lactation. Template material for amplifying TCR beta CDR3 regions consisted of RNA transcripts. The HTBI primer set was used in a first-round RT-PCR of the TCR CDR3. MiXCR was run by TCRdb on the multiplex PCR reads, yielding one entry per CDR3 protein. This sample has over 550,000 distinct CDR3 sequences, with roughly 17% found just once. The table lists this clonotype with a few counts. The antigen remains undetermined.

The specimen was blood. The sequence derives from a woman aged 18-30 years with Graves' hyperthyroidism. This chain joins TRBV7-9 and TRBJ2-2; TRBD2 agrees at 8 bases. This chain's CDR3 is CASSLGGAVDTGELFF. The DNA of the CDR3 is TGTGCCAGCAGCCTCGGGGGGGCGGTGGACACCGGGGAGCTGTTTTTT.